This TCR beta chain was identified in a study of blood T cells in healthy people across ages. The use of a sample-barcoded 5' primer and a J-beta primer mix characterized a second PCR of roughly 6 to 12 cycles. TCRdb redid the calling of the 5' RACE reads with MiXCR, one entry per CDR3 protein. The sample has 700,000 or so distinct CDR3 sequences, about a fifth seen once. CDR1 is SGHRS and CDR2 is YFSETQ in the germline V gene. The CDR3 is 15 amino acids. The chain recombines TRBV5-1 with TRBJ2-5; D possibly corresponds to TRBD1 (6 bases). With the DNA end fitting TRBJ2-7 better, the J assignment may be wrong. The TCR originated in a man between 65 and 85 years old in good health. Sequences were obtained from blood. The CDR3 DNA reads TGCGCCAGCAGCTTAAGGGGGTTTATTTCCCACGAGCAGTACTTC. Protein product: CASSLRGFISHEQYF.